This T cell receptor (beta chain) was captured by sequencing in a study of blood T cells in healthy people across ages. Study outcomes and limitations: More naive CD4+ cells and higher diversity were found in long-lived than in aged donors. Because donor CMV status was unknown, expanded clonotype changes were possibly confounded.

Germline V gene lookup returns CDR1 SGHTA and CDR2 FQGNSA. CDR3 size: 16 residues. The junction had 13 bases not matched to a gene; V was cut back by 4 bases and J by 10 bases. A sample-barcoded 5' primer and a J-beta primer mix were used in a second PCR of roughly 7 to 11 cycles. TCRdb analysed the 5' RACE reads with MiXCR anew, one entry per CDR3 protein. The sample has 650,000 to 1,000,000 distinct CDR3 sequences, around 34% seen once. The sample, around 10 milliliters of peripheral blood, was drawn from each donor. At least 5.5 micrograms of total RNA were extracted per sample. This clonotype occurred a few times. The antigen remains undetermined.

This clonotype was obtained from a young man in good health. Sequenced material: blood. This chain joins TRBV7-2 and TRBJ1-4, with 9 bases lining up with TRBD1. CDR3 in amino acids: CASSSKPGTGLGKLFF. In DNA, the CDR3 is TGTGCCAGCAGCTCCAAACCCGGGACAGGGTTGGGAAAACTGTTTTTT.